A single sample gave rise to the 10 T cell receptor beta chains below, sequenced in a study of CD8 T cells in Susac syndrome. Random-hexamer reverse transcription was applied to about 0.5 to 1 ug RNA. TCRdb re-derived calls from the immunoSEQ multiplex PCR reads in MiXCR, one entry per CDR3 protein. The sample shows around 130,000 distinct CDR3 sequences, approximately 79% of them seen only once. The sample taken for sequencing was CD8+ T cells from PBMCs. Every receptor here comes from a human donor with multiple sclerosis.

This chain joins TRBV27 and TRBJ1-1; 8 bases agree with TRBD1. V lost 2 bases and J lost 4; bases outside the gene matches: 3. CDR3 length: 14 residues. CDR1 is MNHEY and CDR2 is SMNVEV in the germline V gene (reference sequence). CDR3 region: CASSLQGASTEAFF. The CDR3 nucleotides are TGTGCCAGCAGTTTACAGGGGGCGAGCACTGAAGCTTTCTTT.

The V gene is TRBV27, the J gene TRBJ1-4; no firm D call. The germline CDR1 and CDR2 sequences are MNHEY and SMNVEV (reference sequence). The CDR3 has 15 residues. V lost 3 bases to trimming and J lost 7 bases, with 15 bases between them. In DNA, the CDR3 is TGTGCCAGCAGTTTTGGAGGGTTGTTAGGTGAAAAACTGTTTTTT. It is translated as CASSFGGLLGEKLFF.

J is TRBJ2-1 and V is TRBV6-4; 12 bases are a match to TRBD2. The V segment lost 4 bases and the J segment 2 bases; nucleotides outside the gene matches: 12. From germline, CDR1 is MRHNA and CDR2 SNTAGT. CDR3 length: 19 amino acids. Here the CDR3 DNA reads TGTGCCAGCAGTGGGGAACTAGCGGGAGGACCTTATGCCTACAATGAGCAGTTCTTC. Translation: CASSGELAGGPYAYNEQFF.

This chain links TRBV11-2 with TRBJ1-2; D remains ambiguous. Germline lookup yields CDR1 SGHAT and CDR2 FQNNGV. The CDR3 is 13 amino acids. V was pared by 1 base and J by 8 bases, with 11 bases between. The CDR3 is CASSLVGIRGYTF. In nucleotides, the CDR3 is TGTGCCAGCAGCTTAGTAGGGATAAGAGGCTACACCTTC.

The gene calls are TRBV2 and TRBJ1-2, with D perhaps matching TRBD1 (5 bases). The CDR3 runs 15 residues. V was cut by 3 bases and J by 2 bases, with 13 bases left in between. Germline values: CDR1 SNHLY, CDR2 FYNNEI. CDR3 DNA: TGTGCCAGCAGTGAGGGGGACGGATCAAACTATGGCTACACCTTC. Translation: CASSEGDGSNYGYTF.

The CDR3 bases are TGTGCCAGCAGCTTGGACAGCAACCAAGAGACCCAGTACTTC. Its protein is CASSLDSNQETQYF. The chain recombines TRBV5-5 with TRBJ2-5, with D uncertain. Germline CDR1 reads SGHKS; CDR2 reads YYEKEE (reference sequence). Trimming took 0 bases from V and 0 from J, leaving 6 bases between them. The CDR3 spans 14 residues.

This clonotype was seen a handful of times. In DNA, the CDR3 is TGTGCCAGCAGTCCGCACGGGTTTGAGACCCAGTACTTC. As protein: CASSPHGFETQYF. The chain has TRBV6-1 and TRBJ2-5; no clear D. The germline CDR1 and CDR2 sequences are MNHNS and SASEGT. The CDR3 loop spans 13 amino acids. The V gene lost 5 bases and the J gene lost 5 bases, with 12 bases spanning the gap.

This chain links TRBV2 with TRBJ1-3; no clear D. The V end was cut by 10 bases, the J end by 3 bases, with 19 bases between. Looked up from germline, CDR1 is SNHLY and CDR2 is FYNNEI. The CDR3 is 15 amino acids. Here the CDR3 reads CATDGHAWDGNTIYF. DNA of the CDR3: TGTGCCACCGACGGTCACGCCTGGGATGGAAACACCATATATTTT.

The V call is TRBV5-1, the J call TRBJ2-5, with D possibly matching TRBD2 (7 bases). From germline, CDR1 is SGHRS and CDR2 YFSETQ. Between the trimmed V and J ends, which lost 8 bases and 1 base, there was a span of 18 bases. The CDR3 is made up of 15 amino acids. The CDR3 protein is CASTFGGGFQETQYF. Written as DNA, the CDR3 is TGCGCCAGTACGTTTGGGGGGGGCTTCCAAGAGACCCAGTACTTC.

This clonotype was counted once. The chain uses TRBV27 and TRBJ2-6; D ambiguous. The CDR3 runs 13 residues. Deletions cut 6 bases from V and 4 bases from J, with 7 bases between. In germline, CDR1 is MNHEY, CDR2 SMNVEV (reference sequence). CDR3 protein: CASSPRGANVLTF. DNA of the CDR3: TGTGCCAGCAGCCCTCGCGGGGCCAACGTCCTGACTTTC.